Given below is one T cell receptor (beta chain) in context. These data are taken from a study of cytomegalovirus exposure and HLA in healthy donors. About the research overall: According to later analysis, the same platform produced the roughly 110 validation and under 750 first-cohort repertoires.

Measured with immunoSEQ multiplex PCR; TCRdb has only the in-frame clones, and not every one. Among some 260,000 clones listed, less than 95% were seen once. V lost 6 bases, J lost 6 bases, and 7 bases stayed unmatched. In germline, CDR1 is MDHEN, CDR2 SYDVKM. There are 14 residues in the CDR3. This chain links TRBV28 with TRBJ1-5; TRBD1 matches at 8 bases. The receptor's source is a woman in her twenties or thirties in good health and CMV-seronegative. Input material: PBMCs. The CDR3 DNA reads as TGTGCCAGCAGACGTGGACAGGGCGGTCAGCCCCAGCATTTT. Protein: CASRRGQGGQPQHF.